These 13 T cell receptor beta chains were sequenced from one sample in a study of T-cell memory formation after mild COVID-19. A single record per CDR3 protein comes from TCRdb applying MiXCR to the 5' RACE reads. The table shows approximately 210,000 distinct CDR3 sequences, with around 19% occurring only once. The sample comprised PBMCs or a T cell subset sorted from them (not recorded which). The receptors stem from an adult woman who had mild COVID-19 (a few samples of this study predate the infection). Cell type and time point are not known.

This chain joins TRBV7-9 and TRBJ2-1; D is uncertain. The ends were cut back, 3 bases at V and 4 bases at J, with 10 bases in the middle. Germline lookup yields CDR1 SEHNR and CDR2 FQNEAQ (reference sequence). The CDR3 is 14 amino acids. CDR3 residues: CASSFVGGYNEQFF. The CDR3 DNA sequence: TGTGCCAGCAGCTTCGTGGGTGGGTACAATGAGCAGTTCTTC.

V gene TRBV5-1 combines with J gene TRBJ1-3, with TRBD1 matching over 8 bases. The ends lost 4 bases at V and 4 bases at J; junction bases unmatched: 7. Per the germline V gene, CDR1 is SGHRS and CDR2 is YFSETQ. This CDR3 is built from 15 residues. This CDR3 is CASSPTGVPGNTIYF. In nucleotides, the CDR3 is TGCGCCAGCAGCCCGACAGGGGTGCCCGGAAACACCATATATTTT.

The genes are TRBV9 and TRBJ2-7; D remains unclear. Trimming cost V 0 bases and J 6 bases, with 13 bases left between them. CDR3 length: 14 amino acids. The germline CDR1 and CDR2 sequences are SGDLS and YYNGEE. This CDR3 reads CASSVGGGPGEQYF. Here the CDR3 DNA reads TGTGCCAGCAGCGTAGGAGGTGGGCCCGGCGAGCAGTACTTC.

This clonotype was seen more than once but under ten times. The chain employs TRBV30 and TRBJ1-4; 8 bases align to TRBD1. This CDR3 is 18 amino acids long. CDR1 GTSNPN and CDR2 SVGIG come from the germline V gene (reference sequence). Trimming cost V 1 base and J 6 bases; bases outside gene matches: 16. As DNA, the CDR3 is TGTGCCTGGAGTGCCGCCCTAATCCAGGGGGCGCATCATGAAAAACTGTTTTTT. Its translation is CAWSAALIQGAHHEKLFF.

This clonotype was counted between two and nine times. This rearrangement joins TRBV7-3 to TRBJ1-1, with TRBD1 matching 7 bases. The CDR3 loop spans 13 amino acids. The junction had 0 bases not matched to a gene; V was cut back by 4 bases and J by 1 base. Germline values: CDR1 SGHTA, CDR2 FQGTGA. The CDR3 sequence is CASSWDRNTEAFF. For the CDR3, the DNA is TGTGCCAGCAGCTGGGACAGGAACACTGAAGCTTTCTTT. The whole variable domain, filled in from reference TRBV7-3 and TRBJ1-1, reads GAGVSQTPSNKVTEKGKYVELRCDPISGHTALYWYRQSLGQGPEFLIYFQGTGAADDSGLPNDRFFAVRPEGSVSTLKIQRTERGDSAVYLCASSWDRNTEAFFGQGTRLTVV.

At least ten counts were recorded for this clonotype. The gene calls are TRBV7-9 and TRBJ1-1; a possible D gene is TRBD1 (6 bases). The CDR3 totals 14 residues. The V end lost 5 bases, the J end lost 4 bases, and 14 bases lay between the germline ends. Germline lookup yields CDR1 SEHNR and CDR2 FQNEAQ (reference sequence). CDR3 sequence: CASSLQGLGTEAFF. CDR3 sequence (DNA): TGTGCCAGCAGCCTTCAGGGGCTCGGCACTGAAGCTTTCTTT.

This clonotype was seen ten or more times. This chain connects TRBV4-3 to TRBJ2-6; the D gene could be TRBD1 or TRBD2 (5 bases each). Trimming shortened V by 3 bases and J by 4 bases, and 13 bases separated the two germline ends. Germline assignment: CDR1 LGHNA and CDR2 YSLEER. CDR3 length: 16 amino acids. The CDR3 loop reads CASSHQRGSGANVLTF. CDR3 in DNA: TGCGCCAGCAGCCACCAGAGGGGTTCCGGGGCCAACGTCCTGACTTTC.

This clonotype showed up just a few times. This sequence joins TRBV10-3 and TRBJ1-5; a possible D gene is TRBD1 (5 bases). The CDR3 is 19 amino acids. Germline CDR1 is ENHRY and CDR2 is SYGVKD. Trimming removed 0 bases at V and 0 bases at J, with 18 bases between. The CDR3 spells CAISESLGRITYSNQPQHF. CDR3 nucleotides: TGTGCCATCAGTGAGTCGTTGGGACGGATTACTTATAGCAATCAGCCCCAGCATTTT.

This clonotype was observed a handful of times. The rearrangement joins TRBV14 to TRBJ2-2; tentatively, D is TRBD2 (5 bases). CDR1 and CDR2 from the germline V gene are SGHDN and FVKESK. With 8 bases removed from V and 5 bases from J, the gap between germline ends came to 15 bases. The CDR3 runs 14 residues. The CDR3 DNA is TGTGCCAGCGATGAGGGCATTGGGACCGGGGAGCTGTTTTTT. It is translated as CASDEGIGTGELFF.

V usage is TRBV12-3 or TRBV12-4 and J usage is TRBJ2-1; perhaps TRBD2 as D (5 bases). The CDR3 runs to 14 residues. Trimming shortened V by 3 bases and J by 4 bases, and 10 bases separated the two germline ends. DNA of the CDR3: TGTGCCAGCAGTTTCTCGGGAAGGTACAATGAGCAGTTCTTC. It codes for CASSFSGRYNEQFF.

In DNA form, the CDR3 reads TGCAGTGCTAGCGGAGGCCTTGGCGGTCAGCCCCAGCATTTT. Residues: CSASGGLGGQPQHF. This chain connects TRBV20-1 to TRBJ1-5; D is undetermined. Trimming cost V 3 bases and J 6 bases, with 15 bases left between them. The CDR3 extends over 14 amino acids. Germline values: CDR1 DFQATT, CDR2 SNEGSKA (reference sequence).

This chain links TRBV20-1 with TRBJ2-2, with 7 bases lining up with TRBD2. Germline V gene sequence: CDR1 DFQATT, CDR2 SNEGSKA (reference sequence). This CDR3 region has 17 residues. After removal of 1 base from V and 7 bases from J, the junction contained 15 bases not matched to a gene. Written as DNA, the CDR3 is TGCAGTGCTAGAGGGCCAGGACTAGTCGGAGCGGGCGGGGAGCTGTTTTTT. Translating gives CSARGPGLVGAGGELFF.

This clonotype was seen a handful of times. The V gene is TRBV5-5, the J gene TRBJ2-1; D tentatively fits TRBD1 or TRBD2 (7 bases each). The CDR3 runs to 14 residues. CDR1 is SGHKS, CDR2 YYEKEE, per germline (reference sequence). V lost 0 bases and J lost 9, with 13 bases in between. The CDR3 region is CASSLDRGLPEQFF. Written as DNA, the CDR3 is TGTGCCAGCAGCTTGGACAGGGGACTACCTGAGCAGTTCTTC.